The 20 T cell receptor beta chains reported below all come from one sample, sequenced in a study of blood T cell repertoires in COVID-19. Some clones are missing from TCRdb's copy, which holds only in-frame ones; the method was immunoSEQ multiplex PCR. This sample has 160,000 or so clones, with 85% to 90% found just once. Sequencing was performed on PBMCs or T cells enriched from blood (not recorded which). These TCRs come from a woman aged 45 to 65 who had recovered from COVID-19.

This clone was seen only once. The chain has TRBV7-8 and TRBJ2-3; TRBD1 agrees at 9 bases. Trimming at V came to 1 base and at J to 2 bases, leaving 1 base not matched to a gene. Germline V gives CDR1 SGHVS, CDR2 FQNEAQ. The CDR3 is 15 amino acids. The CDR3: CASSLGQGVTDTQYF. In DNA form, the CDR3 reads TGTGCCAGCAGCTTAGGACAGGGGGTCACAGATACGCAGTATTTT.

The gene calls are TRBV5-4 and TRBJ2-5, with 7 bases identical to TRBD1. The CDR3 contains 15 residues. CDR1 and CDR2 (germline): SGHNT, YYREEE (reference sequence). V lost 2 bases to trimming and J lost 0 bases; unmatched junction nucleotides: 4. CDR3 amino acids: CASSFQGVHQETQYF. CDR3 DNA sequence: TGTGCCAGCAGCTTTCAGGGGGTGCACCAAGAGACCCAGTACTTC. The entire variable domain, with the rest obtained from reference TRBV5-4 and TRBJ2-5, is as follows: ETGVTQSPTHLIKTRGQQVTLRCSSQSGHNTVSWYQQALGQGPQFIFQYYREEENGRGNFPPRFSGLQFPNYSSELNVNALELDDSALYLCASSFQGVHQETQYFGPGTRLLVL.

The V gene is TRBV21-1, the J gene TRBJ2-7; the DNA was not used to check the table's D call, TRBD1. TRBV21-1 is a documented pseudogene. The CDR3 has 19 residues. CDR3: CASSKDPPTGRVDSYEQYF. Written as DNA, the CDR3 is TGTGCCAGCAGCAAAGACCCCCCGACAGGGCGGGTGGACTCCTACGAGCAGTACTTC.

The chain recombines TRBV9 with TRBJ1-4; TRBD1 matches at 10 bases. There are 16 residues in the CDR3. The J segment lost 4 bases and the V segment lost 4 bases, leaving 7 bases of the junction unmatched. Germline CDR1 and CDR2: SGDLS and YYNGEE. This CDR3 is CASSPGTGARNEKLFF. The CDR3, as DNA: TGTGCCAGCAGCCCCGGGACAGGGGCCCGTAATGAAAAACTGTTTTTT.

CDR3 residues: CASTGALRNSPLHF. The CDR3 coding sequence is TGTGCCAGTACAGGGGCTTTGAGGAATTCACCCCTCCACTTT. This chain links TRBV6-5 with TRBJ1-6, with 7 bases identical to TRBD1. V dropped 9 bases and J dropped 7; count of bases not matched to a gene: 9. The CDR3 has 14 amino acids. The germline gives CDR1 MNHEY, CDR2 SVGAGI.

V usage is TRBV6-2 or TRBV6-3 and J usage is TRBJ1-2, with no clear D. Germline V lookup: CDR1 MNHEY, CDR2 SVGEGT. With 2 bases removed from V and 7 bases from J, the gap between germline ends came to 8 bases. This CDR3 is built from 12 residues. CDR3 loop: CASSYEYSGYTF. In nucleotides, the CDR3 is TGTGCCAGCAGTTACGAATACAGTGGCTACACCTTC.

This rearrangement joins TRBV5-1 to TRBJ1-1, with D possibly being TRBD1 (6 bases). Germline assignment: CDR1 SGHRS and CDR2 YFSETQ. Trimming left V 0 bases short and J 1 base short, with 13 bases between. The CDR3 spans 16 residues. This chain's CDR3 is CASSLGLRGPNTEAFF. In DNA form, the CDR3 reads TGCGCCAGCAGCTTGGGATTGCGGGGGCCGAACACTGAAGCTTTCTTT.

This clone was observed a single time. Other DNA sequences in the sample encode the same CDR3. The chain uses TRBV12-3 or TRBV12-4 and TRBJ1-6; D unclear. The CDR3 covers 12 residues. In nucleotides, the CDR3 is TGTGCTAGCCGTACCCTAAATTCACCCCTCCACTTT. It yields the protein CASRTLNSPLHF.

The chain employs TRBV7-2 and TRBJ2-3, with a possible D match to TRBD2 (5 bases). The CDR3 consists of 16 residues. The ends were cut back, 2 bases at V and 2 bases at J, with 14 bases in the middle. Germline CDR1 SGHTA, CDR2 FQGNSA. The CDR3 DNA reads TGTGCCAGCAGCTTATACGCTAGCTCATACACAGATACGCAGTATTTT. Amino acid sequence: CASSLYASSYTDTQYF.

The rearrangement uses TRBV7-2 and TRBJ2-5; perhaps TRBD2 as D (5 bases). The CDR3 spans 12 residues. Trimming took 5 bases from V and 14 from J, leaving 18 bases between them. From germline, CDR1 is SGHTA and CDR2 FQGNSA. CDR3 residues: CASSPAGYPSYF. CDR3 bases: TGTGCCAGCAGCCCGGCGGGCTATCCCTCCTACTTC.

This clone has only one observation. J is TRBJ1-3 and V is TRBV7-2; a weak D match, TRBD1 (5 bases). Trimming pared 5 bases from V and 2 bases from J, leaving 13 bases between. From germline, CDR1 is SGHTA and CDR2 FQGNSA. This CDR3 contains 15 residues. This CDR3 reads CASSAEQVPGNTIYF. CDR3 DNA sequence: TGTGCCAGCAGCGCAGAACAGGTTCCTGGAAACACCATATATTTT. Supplemented by reference TRBV7-2 and TRBJ1-3, the full variable domain reads GAGVSQSPSNKVTEKGKDVELRCDPISGHTALYWYRQSLGQGLEFLIYFQGNSAPDKSGLPSDRFSAERTGGSVSTLTIQRTQQEDSAVYLCASSAEQVPGNTIYFGEGSWLTVV.

The V gene is TRBV19, the J gene TRBJ1-1; D gene ambiguous. Trimming shortened V by 8 bases and J by 7 bases, and 11 bases separated the two germline ends. Looked up from germline, CDR1 is LNHDA and CDR2 is SQIVND (reference sequence). This CDR3 has 11 residues. CDR3: CASAVTIEAFF. The CDR3 DNA reads as TGTGCCAGTGCCGTTACTATTGAAGCTTTCTTT.

The chain combines TRBV7-9 with TRBJ2-1, with TRBD2 matching over 12 bases. CDR1 is SEHNR, CDR2 FQNEAQ, per germline (reference sequence). The CDR3 has 16 amino acids. V lost 5 bases and J lost 4; bases outside the gene matches: 6. The CDR3 bases are TGTGCCAGCAGCGACTTACTAGCGGGGGGTTACAATGAGCAGTTCTTC. The encoded protein is CASSDLLAGGYNEQFF.

The J gene is TRBJ1-4, the V gene TRBV11-3, with 7 bases lining up with TRBD1. The germline gives CDR1 SGHNT, CDR2 YENEEA. This CDR3 has 15 amino acids. The V and J ends lost 5 bases and 8 bases, in that order; junction bases with no gene match: 11. The CDR3 sequence is CASSLGQLDDEKLFF. The CDR3 nucleotides are TGTGCCAGCAGCCTGGGACAGCTGGACGACGAAAAACTGTTTTTT.

This clone was detected only once. The chain employs TRBV15 and TRBJ2-7; perhaps TRBD1 as D (5 bases). Trimming pared 0 bases from V and 5 bases from J, leaving 14 bases between. The CDR3 is made up of 15 amino acids. Germline CDR1 reads LNHNV; CDR2 reads YYDKDF (reference sequence). CDR3 region: CATSRDLGVSNEQYF. The CDR3, as DNA: TGTGCCACCAGCAGAGATCTAGGGGTTTCCAACGAGCAGTACTTC.

The rearrangement uses TRBV30 and TRBJ1-1; D gene ambiguous. The CDR3 consists of 12 residues. Germline V gene lookup returns CDR1 GTSNPN and CDR2 SVGIG (reference sequence). V lost 1 base to trimming and J lost 1 base, with 4 bases between them. The CDR3 loop reads CAWSGPNTEAFF. The DNA of the CDR3 is TGTGCCTGGAGTGGGCCGAACACTGAAGCTTTCTTT.

The rearrangement links TRBV7-9 to TRBJ1-1, with a tentative D call TRBD1 (6 bases). Looked up from germline, CDR1 is SEHNR and CDR2 is FQNEAQ (reference sequence). The CDR3 runs to 14 residues. V lost 3 bases and J lost 6, with 14 bases in between. CDR3: CASSLGRGIAEAFF. For the CDR3, the DNA is TGTGCCAGCAGCTTGGGCAGGGGTATCGCTGAAGCTTTCTTT.

The gene calls are TRBV2 and TRBJ1-5, with 7 bases that match TRBD1. Per the germline V gene, CDR1 is SNHLY and CDR2 is FYNNEI. This CDR3 comprises 15 residues. After removal of 5 bases from V and 4 bases from J, the junction contained 8 bases not matched to a gene. The CDR3 loop is CASSSQGVANQPQHF. CDR3 nucleotide sequence: TGTGCCAGCAGTTCTCAGGGGGTTGCAAATCAGCCCCAGCATTTT.

The rearrangement links TRBV18 to TRBJ2-5, with D perhaps TRBD2 (5 bases). This CDR3 is 14 amino acids long. V gave up 3 bases and J gave up 10 bases, with 18 bases separating them. Germline lookup yields CDR1 KGHSH and CDR2 LQKENI. The CDR3 DNA is TGTGCCAGCTCACCCCCGGTGATCTCCGGGGACCAGTACTTC. Its protein product is CASSPPVISGDQYF.

To note about this clone: The sample has other DNA sequences that encode this CDR3 too. The chain joins TRBV19 to TRBJ2-3; TRBD2 matches 8 bases. From germline, CDR1 is LNHDA and CDR2 SQIVND (reference sequence). The V gene end was trimmed by 7 bases and the J gene end by 2 bases; junction bases not matched to a gene: 2. The CDR3 is 13 amino acids. The CDR3 protein is CASKRGPTDTQYF. In DNA form, the CDR3 reads TGTGCCAGTAAGCGGGGGCCCACAGATACGCAGTATTTT.